The 32 T cell receptor beta chains in this list originate from one sample, sequenced in a study of T-cell memory formation after mild COVID-19. TCRdb processed the 5' RACE reads anew with MiXCR; each CDR3 protein has one entry. The sample holds 350,000 or so distinct CDR3 sequences, 20% to 25% seen once. Sequenced: PBMCs or a T cell subset sorted from them (not recorded which). These receptors were collected from a man aged 18 to 35 who had mild COVID-19 (a few samples of this study predate the infection). Cell type and time point are not known.

This clonotype was seen a handful of times. This rearrangement joins TRBV6-2 or TRBV6-3 to TRBJ2-6, with D tentatively TRBD1 or TRBD2 (6 bases each). This CDR3 is 17 amino acids long. Looked up from germline, CDR1 is MNHEY and CDR2 is SVGEGT. The V end lost 8 bases, the J end lost 4 bases, and 21 bases lay between the germline ends. CDR3: CASSRMPGARGANVLTF. CDR3 coding DNA: TGTGCCAGCTCCAGAATGCCGGGGGCGAGAGGGGCCAACGTCCTGACTTTC.

This chain links TRBV20-1 with TRBJ2-7; D perhaps matches TRBD1 (6 bases). The CDR3 loop spans 12 amino acids. The germline V gene encodes CDR1 DFQATT and CDR2 SNEGSKA (reference sequence). V gave up 5 bases and J gave up 7 bases, with 15 bases separating them. The CDR3 sequence is CSAQDRYGEQYF. CDR3 DNA sequence: TGCAGTGCTCAGGACAGATACGGGGAGCAGTACTTC.

The chain combines TRBV6-1 with TRBJ2-2; D remains unclear. Germline V lookup: CDR1 MNHNS, CDR2 SASEGT. V was pared by 1 base and J by 9 bases, with 12 bases between. This CDR3 region has 14 residues. Here the CDR3 DNA reads TGTGCCAGCAGTGAAGGCACTAACCCCCGGGAGCTGTTTTTT. It codes for CASSEGTNPRELFF.

This rearrangement joins TRBV7-2 to TRBJ1-2, with a weak D call TRBD1 (6 bases). This CDR3 comprises 18 residues. V lost 2 bases and J 3 bases, leaving 22 bases between the germline ends. The V gene's germline CDR1 is SGHTA and CDR2 FQGNSA. CDR3 DNA: TGTGCCAGCAGCTTACCTACTTACCAGACAGGAGGTTACTATGGCTACACCTTC. Translation: CASSLPTYQTGGYYGYTF.

In its sample, this clonotype was seen many times. The chain has TRBV5-6 and TRBJ2-7; the D gene is possibly TRBD2 (6 bases). Germline CDR1 and CDR2: SGHDT and YYEEEE. The V gene lost 4 bases and the J gene lost 1 base, with 6 bases spanning the gap. This CDR3 is built from 12 residues. The CDR3 DNA sequence: TGTGCCAGCAGCGGGACTTCCTACGAGCAGTACTTC. Translation: CASSGTSYEQYF. Full variable domain (rest looked up from reference TRBV5-6 and TRBJ2-7): DAGVTQSPTHLIKTRGQQVTLRCSPKSGHDTVSWYQQALGQGPQFIFQYYEEEERQRGNFPDRFSGHQFPNYSSELNVNALLLGDSALYLCASSGTSYEQYFGPGTRLTVT.

The chain has TRBV20-1 and TRBJ1-2; no firm D call. From germline, CDR1 is DFQATT and CDR2 SNEGSKA (reference sequence). V was cut by 3 bases and J by 4 bases, with 12 bases left in between. The CDR3 has 13 residues. CDR3 nucleotide sequence: TGCAGTGCTAGCCCCGGGCAGGCCTATGGCTACACCTTC. It encodes CSASPGQAYGYTF.

This clonotype was observed many times. The chain carries TRBV7-2 and TRBJ2-1; 8 bases are a match to TRBD2. Germline CDR1 and CDR2: SGHTA and FQGNSA. The CDR3 totals 15 residues. The J segment lost 6 bases and the V segment lost 5 bases, leaving 9 bases of the junction unmatched. In DNA form, the CDR3 reads TGTGCCAGCAGCCCTCCCGGACTAGCTGGCAATGAGCAGTTCTTC. This gives the protein CASSPPGLAGNEQFF.

This sequence joins TRBV6-2 or TRBV6-3 and TRBJ2-1; 8 nucleotides line up with TRBD2. CDR3 size: 15 residues. Germline loops: CDR1 MNHEY, CDR2 SVGEGT. V lost 2 bases, J lost 7 bases, and 7 bases stayed unmatched. In nucleotides, the CDR3 is TGTGCCAGCAGTTACCGACGTAGCGGGGCAAATGAGCAGTTCTTC. Its translation: CASSYRRSGANEQFF.

This clonotype was seen a handful of times. This sequence joins TRBV7-6 and TRBJ2-7; TRBD1 might be the D (5 bases). This CDR3 spans 12 amino acids. CDR1 is SGHVS and CDR2 is FNYEAQ in the germline V gene. V dropped 4 bases and J dropped 6 bases, with 10 bases sitting between them. CDR3 amino acids: CASSSDRGEQYV. DNA of the CDR3: TGTGCCAGCAGCTCAGACAGAGGCGAGCAGTACGTC.

This clonotype was observed a handful of times. Here the CDR3 reads CASSLNRQGASGELFF. The CDR3 DNA is TGTGCCAGCAGCTTAAACCGACAGGGGGCCTCCGGGGAGCTGTTTTTT. The J gene is TRBJ2-2, the V gene TRBV7-6; TRBD1 matches at 10 bases. CDR1 SGHVS and CDR2 FNYEAQ come from the germline V gene. V shed 2 bases and J 6 bases; nucleotides not matched to a gene: 6. The CDR3 consists of 16 residues.

The V call is TRBV7-9, the J call TRBJ1-2; D unresolved. Germline CDR1 SEHNR, CDR2 FQNEAQ (reference sequence). Trimming removed 2 bases from V and 5 bases from J, with 9 bases in between. The CDR3 sequence is 13 residues long. Here the CDR3 DNA reads TGTGCCAGCAGCTTATTGCGGCCATATGGCTACACCTTC. As protein: CASSLLRPYGYTF. Supplemented by reference TRBV7-9 and TRBJ1-2, the full variable domain reads DTGVSQNPRHKITKRGQNVTFRCDPISEHNRLYWYRQTLGQGPEFLTYFQNEAQLEKSRLLSDRFSAERPKGSFSTLEIQRTEQGDSAMYLCASSLLRPYGYTFGSGTRLTVV.

The table lists this clonotype with many counts. The chain recombines TRBV29-1 with TRBJ2-7; the D is unclear. The CDR3 has 13 amino acids. The germline V gene encodes CDR1 SQVTM and CDR2 ANQGSEA. V was cut by 7 bases and J by 7 bases, with 20 bases left in between. The CDR3 here is CSGRSSLLGEQYF. The CDR3 nucleotides read TGCAGCGGACGTTCCAGTCTTCTGGGGGAGCAGTACTTC.

V and J are TRBV30 and TRBJ1-2, with D unresolved. V lost 0 bases to trimming and J lost 7 bases, with 12 bases between them. This CDR3 region has 13 residues. The V gene's germline CDR1 is GTSNPN and CDR2 SVGIG (reference sequence). CDR3 loop: CAWSVDGERGYTF. CDR3 nucleotide sequence: TGTGCCTGGAGTGTAGACGGGGAGCGTGGCTACACCTTC.

The V gene is TRBV5-5, the J gene TRBJ2-7; D gene unclear. The CDR3 consists of 14 residues. Trimming removed 3 bases from V and 3 bases from J, with 13 bases in between. Germline V gene lookup returns CDR1 SGHKS and CDR2 YYEKEE (reference sequence). CDR3 DNA: TGTGCCAGCAGCTGGGGATTACCCGTCTACGAGCAGTACTTC. Its protein is CASSWGLPVYEQYF.

V is TRBV19 and J is TRBJ1-1; no reliable D call. Germline CDR1 is LNHDA and CDR2 is SQIVND (reference sequence). The ends were cut back, 0 bases at V and 0 bases at J, with 8 bases in the middle. CDR3 length: 15 amino acids. This chain's CDR3 is CASSIDLAMNTEAFF. Here the CDR3 DNA reads TGTGCCAGTAGTATAGATCTTGCTATGAACACTGAAGCTTTCTTT.

This clonotype was found a few times. The chain carries TRBV13 and TRBJ2-1, with 8 bases that match TRBD2. CDR3 length: 14 residues. CDR1 and CDR2 from the germline V gene are PRHDT and FYEKMQ (reference sequence). With 5 bases clipped from V and 2 bases from J, the junction kept 2 bases outside the gene matches. The CDR3 here is CASSRGRPYNEQFF. CDR3 sequence (DNA): TGTGCCAGCAGCCGCGGGAGGCCCTACAATGAGCAGTTCTTC.

The chain joins TRBV24-1 to TRBJ2-1; 9 bases are a match to TRBD1. Per the germline V gene, CDR1 is KGHDR and CDR2 is SFDVKD. The CDR3 is 15 amino acids. V lost 7 bases to trimming and J lost 8 bases; unmatched junction nucleotides: 11. The CDR3 nucleotides read TGTGCCACCAGGGAGGCGGGACAGGGCGAGGATGAGCAGTTCTTC. This encodes CATREAGQGEDEQFF.

This chain joins TRBV29-1 and TRBJ2-5, with D perhaps matching TRBD1 (5 bases). The CDR3 has 14 residues. The germline V and J ends were trimmed by 5 bases and 0 bases, with 13 bases remaining between them. Germline V gives CDR1 SQVTM, CDR2 ANQGSEA. CDR3 residues: CSVKYRSHQETQYF. CDR3 coding DNA: TGCAGCGTTAAGTACAGGAGCCACCAAGAGACCCAGTACTTC.

This clonotype was found a few times. The chain combines TRBV25-1 with TRBJ1-1; no clear D gene. This CDR3 is built from 15 residues. Trimming removed 7 bases at V and 1 base at J, with 16 bases between. In germline, CDR1 is MGHDK, CDR2 SYGVNS. DNA of the CDR3: TGTGCCAGCACCGACCCCCGGGGTGGGAACACTGAAGCTTTCTTT. It is translated as CASTDPRGGNTEAFF.

This clonotype was found a few times. This chain connects TRBV11-2 to TRBJ2-7; 8 bases fit TRBD1. Looked up from germline, CDR1 is SGHAT and CDR2 is FQNNGV. V shed 5 bases and J 3 bases; nucleotides not matched to a gene: 12. This CDR3 comprises 16 residues. The CDR3 loop reads CASSPADRAHSYEQYF. The CDR3 nucleotides are TGTGCCAGCAGCCCGGCGGACAGGGCGCATAGCTACGAGCAGTACTTC.

This clonotype was seen at least ten times. This chain uses TRBV4-3 with TRBJ1-6; tentative D call: TRBD1 (6 bases). Per germline, CDR1 LGHNA and CDR2 YSLEER. The V and J ends lost 4 bases and 8 bases respectively, with 12 bases between them. This CDR3 spans 14 amino acids. The CDR3 coding sequence is TGCGCCAGCAGCCGTACAGGGACTGATTCACCCCTCCACTTT. Its protein product is CASSRTGTDSPLHF.

The rearrangement uses TRBV6-2 or TRBV6-3 and TRBJ2-5; 7 positions agree with TRBD2. From germline, CDR1 is MNHEY and CDR2 SVGEGT. V trimming: 9 bases; J trimming: 5 bases; junction bases outside the gene matches: 15. The CDR3 sequence is 15 residues long. The CDR3 nucleotides read TGTGCCAGTTCCGCTTGGACGGGGGGATGGGAGACCCAGTACTTC. The encoded protein is CASSAWTGGWETQYF.

The genes are TRBV4-3 and TRBJ1-5, with 10 bases that match TRBD1. Unmatched junction bases numbered 8, after V lost 6 bases and J lost 6 bases. The germline CDR1 and CDR2 sequences are LGHNA and YSLEER. This CDR3 spans 15 amino acids. CDR3 coding DNA: TGCGCCAGCAGTCTGACAGGGGGCGTGGGTCAGCCCCAGCATTTT. Protein product: CASSLTGGVGQPQHF.

The chain combines TRBV4-3 with TRBJ1-1; D is undetermined. This CDR3 comprises 14 residues. The V end lost 0 bases, the J end lost 4 bases, and 9 bases lay between the germline ends. CDR1 LGHNA and CDR2 YSLEER come from the germline V gene. In nucleotides, the CDR3 is TGCGCCAGCAGCCAAGAGCCGGAGATCACTGAAGCTTTCTTT. Translation gives CASSQEPEITEAFF.

A note on this clonotype: An end of the junction does not agree with germline; a read error may underlie this. This chain connects TRBV5-5 to TRBJ1-2; possible D gene TRBD1, 5 bases. Germline loops: CDR1 SGHKS, CDR2 YYEKEE (reference sequence). The CDR3 runs 12 residues. The CDR3 protein is CATSPRGTGYTF. Written as DNA, the CDR3 is TGTGCCACCAGCCCGCGGGGCACGGGCTACACCTTC. The entire variable domain, with the rest obtained from reference TRBV5-5 and TRBJ1-2, is as follows: DAGVTQSPTHLIKTRGQQVTLRCSPISGHKSVSWYQQVLGQGPQFIFQYYEKEERGRGNFPDRFSARQFPNYSSELNVNALLLGDSALYLCATSPRGTGYTFGSGTRLTVV.

The rearrangement uses TRBV20-1 and TRBJ2-7; D remains ambiguous. This CDR3 spans 12 amino acids. V was cut by 3 bases and J by 0 bases, with 6 bases left in between. Germline V gene sequence: CDR1 DFQATT, CDR2 SNEGSKA (reference sequence). CDR3 coding DNA: TGCAGTGCTAGTGCAGACTCCTACGAGCAGTACTTC. It codes for CSASADSYEQYF.

The chain joins TRBV18 to TRBJ2-1; D possibly corresponds to TRBD1 (5 bases). Trimming removed 3 bases from V and 5 bases from J, with 17 bases in between. Germline loops: CDR1 KGHSH, CDR2 LQKENI. The CDR3 runs 16 residues. The CDR3 sequence is CASSPSIQGDHNEQFF. The CDR3 DNA reads TGTGCCAGCTCACCTTCTATCCAGGGTGATCACAATGAGCAGTTCTTC.

This clonotype was seen only a few times. This chain links TRBV12-3 or TRBV12-4 with TRBJ1-6; D is perhaps TRBD1 (5 bases). The CDR3 is 15 residues long. V gave up 3 bases and J gave up 5 bases, with 11 bases separating them. CDR3 sequence (DNA): TGTGCCAGCAGTTTGGGACCTATCAATAATTCACCCCTCCACTTT. Its protein is CASSLGPINNSPLHF.

The chain employs TRBV27 and TRBJ1-2; TRBD1 might be the D (5 bases). Germline-derived CDR1 and CDR2 are MNHEY and SMNVEV (reference sequence). V was cut by 2 bases and J by 7 bases, with 14 bases left in between. The CDR3 totals 14 residues. CDR3 sequence reads: CASSLGAGRSGYTF. The CDR3 nucleotides are TGTGCCAGCAGTTTAGGAGCAGGGAGGTCTGGCTACACCTTC.

The chain uses TRBV6-6 and TRBJ2-3; 9 bases are shared with TRBD2. Germline CDR1 MNHNY, CDR2 SVGAGI (reference sequence). CDR3 length equals 16 residues. The J segment lost 5 bases and the V segment lost 0 bases, leaving 6 bases of the junction unmatched. The CDR3 DNA reads as TGTGCCAGCAGTTACTCCCCGGGACTAGCACGAGATACGCAGTATTTT. It encodes CASSYSPGLARDTQYF.

This clonotype turned up a few times. The rearrangement links TRBV7-3 to TRBJ2-3; TRBD2 matches at 11 bases. J lost 4 bases, V lost 7 bases, and 7 bases had no gene match. The CDR3 loop spans 15 amino acids. Germline CDR1 and CDR2: SGHTA and FQGTGA. The CDR3 region is CASTISGGAADTQYF. The CDR3 DNA sequence: TGTGCCAGCACAATTAGCGGGGGGGCGGCAGATACGCAGTATTTT.

This chain connects TRBV28 to TRBJ1-2; D ambiguous. The CDR3 is made up of 14 amino acids. V lost 4 bases to trimming and J lost 1 base, with 10 bases between them. Germline V gives CDR1 MDHEN, CDR2 SYDVKM. The DNA for the CDR3 is TGTGCCAGCAGTTCGCTGGCGGTTAACTATGGCTACACCTTC. This encodes CASSSLAVNYGYTF.